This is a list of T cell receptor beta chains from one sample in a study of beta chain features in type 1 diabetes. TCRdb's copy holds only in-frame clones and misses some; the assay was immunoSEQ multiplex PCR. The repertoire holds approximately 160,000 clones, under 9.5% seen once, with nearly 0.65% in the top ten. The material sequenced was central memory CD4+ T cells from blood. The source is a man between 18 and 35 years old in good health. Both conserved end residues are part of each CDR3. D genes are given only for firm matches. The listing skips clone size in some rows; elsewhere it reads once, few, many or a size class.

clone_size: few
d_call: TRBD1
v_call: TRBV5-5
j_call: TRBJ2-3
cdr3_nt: TGTGCCAGCAGCTTAGGAACAGGGGCAACAGATACGCAGTATTTT
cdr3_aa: CASSLGTGATDTQYF

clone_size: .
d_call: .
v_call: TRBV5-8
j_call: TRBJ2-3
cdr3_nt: TGTGCCAGCAGCGCGACTGACACAGATACGCAGTATTTT
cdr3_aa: CASSATDTDTQYF

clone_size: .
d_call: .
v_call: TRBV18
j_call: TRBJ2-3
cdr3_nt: TGTGCCAGCTCACCGGACTATCTAAGCACAGATACGCAGTATTTT
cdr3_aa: CASSPDYLSTDTQYF

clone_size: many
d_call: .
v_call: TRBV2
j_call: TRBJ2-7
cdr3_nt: TGTGCCAGCGGACGACAGTACGAGCAGTACTTC
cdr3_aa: CASGRQYEQYF

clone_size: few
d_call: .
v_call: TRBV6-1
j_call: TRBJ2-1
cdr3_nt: TGTGCCAGCGCTAGAAAGGATGAGCAGTTCTTC
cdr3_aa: CASARKDEQFF

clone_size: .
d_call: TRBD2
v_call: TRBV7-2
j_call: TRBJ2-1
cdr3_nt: TGTGCCAGCAGCTTAACTAGCGTGTACAATGAGCAGTTCTTC
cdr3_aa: CASSLTSVYNEQFF

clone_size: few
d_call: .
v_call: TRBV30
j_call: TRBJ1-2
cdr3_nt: TGTGCCTGGAGTACGCAGGGGTATGGCTACACCTTC
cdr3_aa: CAWSTQGYGYTF

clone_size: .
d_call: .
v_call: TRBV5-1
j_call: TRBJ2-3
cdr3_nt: TGCGCCAGCAGCTTGGCGGGTGGGACAGATACGCAGTATTTT
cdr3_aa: CASSLAGGTDTQYF

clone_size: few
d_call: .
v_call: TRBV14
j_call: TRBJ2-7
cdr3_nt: TGTGCCAGCAGCCAAGCCACAGGAACCGAGCAGTACTTC
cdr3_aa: CASSQATGTEQYF

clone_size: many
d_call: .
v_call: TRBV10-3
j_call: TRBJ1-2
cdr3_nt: TGTGCCATCAGTGAGTCGGGCTCAGCGGGGTCTGGCTACACCTTC
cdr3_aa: CAISESGSAGSGYTF

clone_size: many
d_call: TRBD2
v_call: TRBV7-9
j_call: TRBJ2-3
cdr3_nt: TGTGCCAGCAGCTGGGCGGGGGCAGATACGCAGTATTTT
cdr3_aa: CASSWAGADTQYF

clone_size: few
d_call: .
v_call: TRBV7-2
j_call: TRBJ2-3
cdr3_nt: TGTGCCAGCAGCTTAGGAGAGACAGATACGCAGTATTTT
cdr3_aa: CASSLGETDTQYF

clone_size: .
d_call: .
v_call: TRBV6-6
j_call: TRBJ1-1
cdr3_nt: TGTGCCAGCAGACCTACAGGGAGTGGTAAAGCTTTCTTT
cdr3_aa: CASRPTGSGKAFF

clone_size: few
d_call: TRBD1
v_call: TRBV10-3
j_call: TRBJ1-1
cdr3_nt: TGTGCCATCAGTGATCCGGGACAGGGATCCACTGAAGCTTTCTTT
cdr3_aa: CAISDPGQGSTEAFF

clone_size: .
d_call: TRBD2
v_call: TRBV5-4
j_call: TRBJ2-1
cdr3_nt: TGTGCCAGCAGCCAAGATGGGGAACTAGCGGGCATACACGGGAATGAGCAGTTCTTC
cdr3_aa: CASSQDGELAGIHGNEQFF

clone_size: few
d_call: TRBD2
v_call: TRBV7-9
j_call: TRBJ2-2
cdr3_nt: TGTGCCAGCAGCGAAGCGTTCGGCATATGGGGGGGTAACACCGGGGAGCTGTTTTTT
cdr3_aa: CASSEAFGIWGGNTGELFF

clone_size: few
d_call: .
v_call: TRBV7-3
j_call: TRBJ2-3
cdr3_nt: TGTGCCAGCGGAACAGCTAGCACAGATACGCAGTATTTT
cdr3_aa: CASGTASTDTQYF

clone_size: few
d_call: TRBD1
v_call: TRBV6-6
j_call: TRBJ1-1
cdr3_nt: TGTGCCAGCATGAATACAGGGGGCGCTGGGGGCACTGAAGCTTTCTTT
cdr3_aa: CASMNTGGAGGTEAFF

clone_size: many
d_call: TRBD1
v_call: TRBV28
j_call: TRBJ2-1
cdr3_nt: TGTGCCAGCAGTTTAGTAAGTAGGGGGCGAGATGAGCAGTTCTTC
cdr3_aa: CASSLVSRGRDEQFF

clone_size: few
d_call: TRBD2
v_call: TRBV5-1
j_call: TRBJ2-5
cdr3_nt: TGCGCCAGCAGCTTCGGGACTAGCGGGGGGGAAGAGACCCAGTACTTC
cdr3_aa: CASSFGTSGGEETQYF

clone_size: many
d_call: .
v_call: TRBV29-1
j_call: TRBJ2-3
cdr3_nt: TGCAGCGTTACCACAGGGGGGGGGCAGTATTTT
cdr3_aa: CSVTTGGGQYF

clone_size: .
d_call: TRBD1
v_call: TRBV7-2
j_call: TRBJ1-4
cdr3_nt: TGTGCCAGCAGTTCAAGCAGGGGGCAGGATGAAAAACTGTTTTTT
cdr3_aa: CASSSSRGQDEKLFF

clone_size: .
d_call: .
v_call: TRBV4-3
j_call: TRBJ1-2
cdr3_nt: TGCGCCAGCAGCCAAGCGGGAGTGGGGGATGGCTACACCTTC
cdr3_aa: CASSQAGVGDGYTF

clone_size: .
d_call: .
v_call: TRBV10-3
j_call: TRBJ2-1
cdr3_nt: TGTGCCATCAGTGAAGGGTGGTCCGGGGGCTACAATGAGCAGTTCTTC
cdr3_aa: CAISEGWSGGYNEQFF

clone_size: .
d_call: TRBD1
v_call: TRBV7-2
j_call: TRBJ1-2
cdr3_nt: TGTGCCAGCAGCCCGAGGAGACAGGGGAATGGCTACACCTTC
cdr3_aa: CASSPRRQGNGYTF

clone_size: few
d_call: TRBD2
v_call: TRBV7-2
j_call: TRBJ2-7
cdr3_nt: TGTGCCAGCAGCTTGGAGCGGGAGTGGGCCTACGAGCAGTACTTC
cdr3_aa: CASSLEREWAYEQYF

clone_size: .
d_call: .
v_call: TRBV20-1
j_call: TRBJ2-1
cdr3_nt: TGCAGTGGCCTCTTTAGTGAAATCCCGTTCTTC
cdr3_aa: CSGLFSEIPFF

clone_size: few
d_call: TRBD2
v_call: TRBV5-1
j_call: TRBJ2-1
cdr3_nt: TGCGCCAGCAGTTGGATGGCGGGGGGGGTAAACAATGAGCAGTTCTTC
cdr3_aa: CASSWMAGGVNNEQFF

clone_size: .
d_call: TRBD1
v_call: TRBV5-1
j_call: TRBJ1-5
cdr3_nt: TGCGCCAGCAGCTTACAGCCGGGACAGGGACAGCCCCAGCATTTT
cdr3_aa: CASSLQPGQGQPQHF

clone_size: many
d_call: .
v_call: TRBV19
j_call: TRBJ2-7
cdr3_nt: TGTGCCACCTACTTGGGCCCGAGCTCCTACGAGCAGTACTTC
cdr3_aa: CATYLGPSSYEQYF

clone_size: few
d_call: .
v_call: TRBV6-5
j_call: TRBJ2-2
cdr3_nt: TGTGCCAGCCTTAAACAGGGCAACACCGGGGAGCTGTTTTTT
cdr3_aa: CASLKQGNTGELFF

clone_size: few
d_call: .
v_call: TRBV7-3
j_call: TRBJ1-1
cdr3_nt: TGTGCCAGCAGCTTAATGGGAGGGAGGGCTTTCTTT
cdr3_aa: CASSLMGGRAFF

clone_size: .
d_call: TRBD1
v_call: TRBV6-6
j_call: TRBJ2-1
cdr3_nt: TGTGCCAGCAGTGATCAGGGGGCCTCCTACAATGAGCAGTTCTTC
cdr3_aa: CASSDQGASYNEQFF

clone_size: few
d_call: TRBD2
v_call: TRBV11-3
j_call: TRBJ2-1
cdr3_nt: TGTGCCAGCAGCCCGTTGGGGGAGGGCCTAAATGAGCAGTTCTTC
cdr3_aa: CASSPLGEGLNEQFF

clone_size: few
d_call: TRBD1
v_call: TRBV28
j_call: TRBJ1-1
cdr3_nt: TGTGCCAGCAGCACACAGGGGACGCTCACTGAAGCTTTCTTT
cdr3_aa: CASSTQGTLTEAFF

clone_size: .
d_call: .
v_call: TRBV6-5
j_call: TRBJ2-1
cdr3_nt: TGTGCCAGCAGGGAGGGGAGTGAGCAGTTCTTC
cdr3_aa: CASREGSEQFF

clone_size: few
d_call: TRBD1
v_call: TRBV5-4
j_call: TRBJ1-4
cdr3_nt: TGTGCCAGCAGCCCAGGGGGCTCAACTAATGAAAAACTGTTTTTT
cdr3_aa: CASSPGGSTNEKLFF

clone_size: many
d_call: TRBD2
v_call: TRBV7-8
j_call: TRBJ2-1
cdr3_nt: TGTGCCAGCAGCTTAAATAGCGGGAGCAATGAGCAGTTCTTC
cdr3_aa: CASSLNSGSNEQFF

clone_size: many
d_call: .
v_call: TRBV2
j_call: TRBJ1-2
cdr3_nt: TGTGCCAGCATATTCAGCTATGGCTACACCTTC
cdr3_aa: CASIFSYGYTF

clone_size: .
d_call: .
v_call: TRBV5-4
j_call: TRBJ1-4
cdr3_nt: TGTGCCAGCACCCGTTCGGCGGGGGGCTCGAATTCAGATGAAAAACTGTTTTTT
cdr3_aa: CASTRSAGGSNSDEKLFF

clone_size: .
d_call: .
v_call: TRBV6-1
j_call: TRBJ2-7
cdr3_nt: TGTGCCACCCCCCCGGGAAGGGAACCCTACGAGCAGTACTTC
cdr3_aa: CATPPGREPYEQYF

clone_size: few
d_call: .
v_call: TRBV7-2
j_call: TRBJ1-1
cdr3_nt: TGTGCCAGCAGCATCAGCCGGGGCACTGAAGCTTTCTTT
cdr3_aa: CASSISRGTEAFF

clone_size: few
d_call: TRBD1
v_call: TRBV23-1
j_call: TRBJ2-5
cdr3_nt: TGCGCCAGCAGCCAAGGACAGGGGAGCGAGACCCAGTACTTC
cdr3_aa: CASSQGQGSETQYF

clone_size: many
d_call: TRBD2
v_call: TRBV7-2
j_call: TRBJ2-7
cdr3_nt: TGTGCCAGCAGAAGCGGGAGAGGCGAGCAGTACTTC
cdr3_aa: CASRSGRGEQYF

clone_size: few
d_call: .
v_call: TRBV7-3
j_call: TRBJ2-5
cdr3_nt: TGTGCCAGCAGCCCCCTGGTCGGGGAGACCCAGTACTTC
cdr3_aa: CASSPLVGETQYF

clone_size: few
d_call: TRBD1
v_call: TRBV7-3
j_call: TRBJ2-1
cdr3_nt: TGTGCCAGCAGCTCGACAGGGTACAATGAGCAGTTCTTC
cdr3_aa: CASSSTGYNEQFF

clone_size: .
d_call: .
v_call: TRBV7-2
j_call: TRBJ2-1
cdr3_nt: TGTGCCAGCAGCCCCCCGGGATCCTACAATGAGCAGTTCTTC
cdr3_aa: CASSPPGSYNEQFF

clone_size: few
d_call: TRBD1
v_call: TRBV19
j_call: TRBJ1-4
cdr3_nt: TGTGCCAGTATCCGGACAGGGGGCTTCGGAACTAATGAAAAACTGTTTTTT
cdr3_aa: CASIRTGGFGTNEKLFF

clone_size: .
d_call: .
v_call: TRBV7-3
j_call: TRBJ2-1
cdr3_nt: TGTGCCAGCAGCTTAACGAAGAGTAGCGGCCACAATGAGCAGTTCTTC
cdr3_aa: CASSLTKSSGHNEQFF

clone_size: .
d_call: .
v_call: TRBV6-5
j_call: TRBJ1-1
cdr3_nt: TGTGCCAGCAGTTCCCTAAACGGACTCACGAACACTGAAGCTTTCTTT
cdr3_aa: CASSSLNGLTNTEAFF

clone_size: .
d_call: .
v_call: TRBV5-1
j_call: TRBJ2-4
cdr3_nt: TGCGCCAGCATGCCAGGTTCAGGGAACAACATTCAGTACTTC
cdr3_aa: CASMPGSGNNIQYF

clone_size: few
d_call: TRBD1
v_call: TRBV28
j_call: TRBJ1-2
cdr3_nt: TGTGCCCGATACGACAGGGACGCTGGCTACACCTTC
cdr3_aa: CARYDRDAGYTF

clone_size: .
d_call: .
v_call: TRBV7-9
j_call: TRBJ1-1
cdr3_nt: TGTGCCAGCAGCTTAGAAGGAGCGAACACTGAAGCTTTCTTT
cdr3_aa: CASSLEGANTEAFF

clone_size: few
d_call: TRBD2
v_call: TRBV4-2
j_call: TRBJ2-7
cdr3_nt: TGTGCCAGCAGCCGCGGGACTAGCCTCAAGCTGGGACAGTACTTC
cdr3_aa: CASSRGTSLKLGQYF